This entry lists 31 T cell receptor beta chains sequenced from one sample in a study of identical twins. TCRdb reprocessed the 5' RACE reads via MiXCR and lists one record per CDR3 protein. Counted here are about 890,000 distinct CDR3 sequences, over 9% occurring once; the ten biggest clones make up around 1.6%. These same data were also listed under a study on yellow fever vaccine responses in identical twins.

The material sequenced was PBMCs. These receptors were taken from a woman aged 18-29 years in good health.

V usage is TRBV5-6 and J usage is TRBJ2-2; TRBD2 agrees at 7 bases. Germline CDR1 reads SGHDT; CDR2 reads YYEEEE. The CDR3 runs 16 residues. Trimming cost V 4 bases and J 6 bases; bases outside gene matches: 12. The CDR3 bases are TGTGCCAGCAGCCTGGCGGGGACTATATTGTCCGGGGAGCTGTTTTTT. Translation gives CASSLAGTILSGELFF.

The chain uses TRBV19 and TRBJ1-2; D remains unclear. The CDR3 extends over 14 amino acids. Between the trimmed V and J ends, which lost 3 bases and 6 bases, there was a span of 14 bases. Germline V lookup: CDR1 LNHDA, CDR2 SQIVND (reference sequence). CDR3 loop: CASSMIGGPDGYTF. CDR3 sequence (DNA): TGTGCCAGTAGTATGATTGGAGGACCTGATGGCTACACCTTC.

The chain recombines TRBV7-9 with TRBJ2-5, with TRBD1 matching 7 bases. The CDR3 has 15 residues. With V trimmed by 4 bases and J by 2 bases, 7 bases remained unmatched. CDR1 is SEHNR and CDR2 is FQNEAQ in the germline V gene (reference sequence). CDR3 coding DNA: TGTGCCAGCAGCTGGTGGGGGACAGAACAAGAGACCCAGTACTTC. This sequence encodes CASSWWGTEQETQYF.

V usage is TRBV20-1 and J usage is TRBJ2-3, with TRBD2 matching over 7 bases. Germline assignment: CDR1 DFQATT and CDR2 SNEGSKA (reference sequence). Germline trimming cut 3 bases from V and 3 bases from J; bases unmatched to any gene: 6. CDR3 length: 14 amino acids. DNA for the CDR3: TGCAGTGCTAGTTCGAGCGGGAATACAGATACGCAGTATTTT. It encodes CSASSSGNTDTQYF.

This clonotype has just a few counts. The chain carries TRBV20-1 and TRBJ1-5; TRBD1 matches at 9 bases. This CDR3 contains 15 residues. The V gene's germline CDR1 is DFQATT and CDR2 SNEGSKA (reference sequence). V gave up 1 base and J gave up 2 bases; unmatched junction bases: 3. The CDR3 DNA follows: TGCAGTGCTAGAGTCCGGGACAGGGGCAATCAGCCCCAGCATTTT. As protein: CSARVRDRGNQPQHF.

J is TRBJ2-5 and V is TRBV6-5, with a tentative D call TRBD1 (6 bases). From germline, CDR1 is MNHEY and CDR2 SVGAGI. V lost 2 bases and J 2 bases, leaving 9 bases between the germline ends. This CDR3 region has 14 residues. The CDR3 region is CASSYQDRQETQYF. The CDR3 nucleotides are TGTGCCAGCAGTTACCAGGACAGACAAGAGACCCAGTACTTC.

Only a few counts were recorded for this clonotype. The chain recombines TRBV7-9 with TRBJ2-5; D is ambiguous. The CDR3 has 14 amino acids. The V end lost 1 base, the J end lost 2 bases, and 8 bases lay between the germline ends. The germline V gene encodes CDR1 SEHNR and CDR2 FQNEAQ (reference sequence). The CDR3 is CASSLGVVQETQYF. The CDR3 nucleotides read TGTGCCAGCAGCTTAGGGGTAGTTCAAGAGACCCAGTACTTC.

This clonotype occurred a few times. The J gene is TRBJ1-2, the V gene TRBV13; a weak D match, TRBD1 (6 bases). V shed 5 bases and J shed 4 bases, with 14 bases lying between them. Germline V CDR1 and CDR2: PRHDT, FYEKMQ (reference sequence). This CDR3 contains 14 residues. DNA for the CDR3: TGTGCCAGCAGCACGAGGACAGCCAGCTATGGCTACACCTTC. This gives the protein CASSTRTASYGYTF.

The chain employs TRBV6-1 and TRBJ2-5; 11 bases line up with TRBD2. Germline CDR1 and CDR2: MNHNS and SASEGT. There are 16 residues in the CDR3. The V and J ends lost 4 bases and 4 bases, in that order; junction bases with no gene match: 8. CDR3 amino acids: CASSVSSGGFGETQYF. The CDR3 coding sequence is TGTGCCAGCAGTGTATCTAGCGGGGGGTTCGGAGAGACCCAGTACTTC.

In this sample, this clonotype turned up many times. The chain links TRBV29-1 to TRBJ2-7; 11 positions match TRBD2. V shed 6 bases, J shed 3 bases, and the junction held 7 bases outside the gene matches. Looked up from germline, CDR1 is SQVTM and CDR2 is ANQGSEA. This CDR3 contains 14 residues. The CDR3: CSVSGTSGNYEQYF. The CDR3 coding sequence is TGCAGCGTGTCCGGGACTAGCGGAAACTACGAGCAGTACTTC.

The J gene is TRBJ2-5, the V gene TRBV12-3 or TRBV12-4; TRBD2 might be the D (6 bases). The V gene lost 3 bases and the J gene lost 3 bases, with 11 bases spanning the gap. CDR3 size: 14 residues. This CDR3 is CASSLAGIEETQYF. As DNA, the CDR3 is TGTGCCAGCAGTTTGGCGGGGATTGAAGAGACCCAGTACTTC.

The rearrangement links TRBV4-1 to TRBJ1-4; no definite D call. This CDR3 is 13 amino acids long. Germline V gene data show CDR1 as MGHRA and CDR2 as YSYEKL. V was pared by 4 bases and J by 5 bases, with 8 bases between. The CDR3, as DNA: TGCGCCAGCAGCCTCACAAGGAATGAAAAACTGTTTTTT. Its translation: CASSLTRNEKLFF.

The rearrangement links TRBV20-1 to TRBJ2-7; 7 bases align to TRBD2. The CDR3 sequence is 16 residues long. In germline, CDR1 is DFQATT, CDR2 SNEGSKA (reference sequence). Trimming took 2 bases from V and 6 from J; bases not matched to a gene: 16. DNA for the CDR3: TGCAGTGCTAGACCCCCCCTGGGGGGAGGGCTCAGCGAGCAGTACTTC. Protein product: CSARPPLGGGLSEQYF.

A few counts support this clonotype. The chain uses TRBV28 and TRBJ2-1; TRBD1 aligns across 7 bases. V shed 2 bases and J 0 bases; nucleotides not matched to a gene: 4. From germline, CDR1 is MDHEN and CDR2 SYDVKM. CDR3 length: 16 amino acids. The CDR3 is CASSLQTGYSYNEQFF. As DNA, the CDR3 is TGTGCCAGCAGTTTACAGACAGGGTACTCCTACAATGAGCAGTTCTTC.

This clonotype was seen at least ten times. The rearrangement uses TRBV10-3 and TRBJ2-5; D may be TRBD1 (7 bases). Per germline, CDR1 ENHRY and CDR2 SYGVKD. V lost 10 bases to trimming and J lost 3 bases, with 15 bases between them. The CDR3 has 13 residues. The CDR3: CANAGTGEETQYF. CDR3 DNA sequence: TGTGCCAACGCGGGAACAGGGGAAGAGACCCAGTACTTC.

The chain links TRBV5-1 to TRBJ2-1; 8 nucleotides match TRBD1. V trimming: 2 bases; J trimming: 2 bases; junction bases outside the gene matches: 6. The germline CDR1 and CDR2 sequences are SGHRS and YFSETQ. The CDR3 is 16 amino acids. CDR3 DNA: TGCGCCAGCAGCTTTAGTGGACAGGGTGCCTACAATGAGCAGTTCTTC. It translates to CASSFSGQGAYNEQFF.

This clonotype was seen many times. V is TRBV6-1 and J is TRBJ2-1, with D maybe TRBD2 (5 bases). This CDR3 region has 13 residues. V shed 5 bases and J shed 3 bases, with 8 bases lying between them. Germline V gene data show CDR1 as MNHNS and CDR2 as SASEGT. CDR3 sequence: CASSPGLYNEQFF. In DNA, the CDR3 is TGTGCCAGCAGTCCTGGACTCTACAATGAGCAGTTCTTC.

The rearrangement joins TRBV6-1 to TRBJ2-7, with TRBD2 matching over 13 bases. The J segment lost 4 bases and the V segment lost 2 bases, leaving 5 bases of the junction unmatched. This CDR3 spans 16 amino acids. CDR1 and CDR2 (germline): MNHNS, SASEGT. The CDR3 protein is CASSEMELAGGYEQYF. CDR3 in DNA: TGTGCCAGCAGTGAAATGGAACTAGCGGGAGGGTACGAGCAGTACTTC.

This sequence joins TRBV5-5 and TRBJ2-2, with D possibly matching TRBD1 (6 bases). Trimming took 7 bases from V and 6 from J, leaving 13 bases between them. Germline V gives CDR1 SGHKS, CDR2 YYEKEE (reference sequence). CDR3 length: 13 amino acids. This chain's CDR3 is CASDRDIAGELFF. For the CDR3, the DNA is TGTGCCAGCGACCGGGACATCGCCGGGGAGCTGTTTTTT.

This clonotype came up many times. This CDR3 reads CASSRPFENTEAFF. The CDR3 DNA sequence: TGTGCCAGCAGTCGCCCATTTGAGAACACTGAAGCTTTCTTT. This sequence joins TRBV5-6 and TRBJ1-1; D unclear. V was clipped by 5 bases and J by 1 base, with 12 bases between them. CDR1 and CDR2 (germline): SGHDT, YYEEEE. The CDR3 contains 14 residues.

This clonotype was seen a few times. The chain employs TRBV5-1 and TRBJ2-3; tentative D call: TRBD1 (6 bases). V lost 3 bases to trimming and J lost 4 bases, with 15 bases between them. Germline lookup yields CDR1 SGHRS and CDR2 YFSETQ. The CDR3 consists of 15 residues. The CDR3 DNA is TGCGCCAGCAGCTCCCTGACAGGATCGGCAGATACGCAGTATTTT. Amino acids: CASSSLTGSADTQYF. Full variable domain (missing parts from reference TRBV5-1 and TRBJ2-3): KAGVTQTPRYLIKTRGQQVTLSCSPISGHRSVSWYQQTPGQGLQFLFEYFSETQRNKGNFPGRFSGRQFSNSRSEMNVSTLELGDSALYLCASSSLTGSADTQYFGPGTRLTVL.

This clonotype was observed a handful of times. The chain recombines TRBV18 with TRBJ2-7; TRBD2 agrees at 7 bases. The CDR3 covers 17 residues. J lost 0 bases, V lost 1 base, and 9 bases had no gene match. Germline-derived CDR1 and CDR2 are KGHSH and LQKENI. The CDR3 spells CASSPLELARSSYEQYF. The CDR3 DNA sequence: TGTGCCAGCTCACCACTGGAACTAGCGCGTAGCTCCTACGAGCAGTACTTC.

This clonotype has just a few counts. The chain has TRBV28 and TRBJ2-3; a possible D gene is TRBD1 (5 bases). In germline, CDR1 is MDHEN, CDR2 SYDVKM. The CDR3 covers 14 residues. Trimming took off 6 bases at V and 5 bases at J, with 15 bases between the two ends. DNA of the CDR3: TGTGCCAGCAGGCCCCAGGGCGGCGGAGATACGCAGTATTTT. This translates into CASRPQGGGDTQYF.

In this sample, this clonotype turned up a few times. The chain carries TRBV12-3 or TRBV12-4 and TRBJ2-3; D is unresolved. Trimming pared 5 bases from V and 0 bases from J, leaving 12 bases between. The CDR3 is 15 residues long. CDR3 coding DNA: TGTGCCAGCAGTACTTACAGCTCTAGCACAGATACGCAGTATTTT. Translated: CASSTYSSSTDTQYF.

This clonotype turned up a few times. The chain has TRBV7-6 and TRBJ2-1, with 9 bases aligning to TRBD2. Germline V CDR1 and CDR2: SGHVS, FNYEAQ. The CDR3 loop spans 15 amino acids. With V trimmed by 1 base and J by 8 bases, 6 bases remained unmatched. CDR3 residues: CASSLVERGAYEQFF. As DNA, the CDR3 is TGTGCCAGCAGCTTAGTGGAGCGGGGGGCCTATGAGCAGTTCTTC.

This clonotype was detected ten times or more. The chain joins TRBV12-3 or TRBV12-4 to TRBJ1-6, with D perhaps TRBD1 (6 bases). Trimming pared 5 bases from V and 12 bases from J, leaving 26 bases between. CDR3 length: 17 amino acids. CDR3: CASSLKDAGALFRPLHF. CDR3 DNA sequence: TGTGCCAGCAGTCTAAAGGACGCGGGGGCCTTGTTTAGACCCCTCCACTTT.

The chain couples TRBV12-3 or TRBV12-4 to TRBJ2-7; D is perhaps TRBD1 (6 bases). Trimming shortened V by 8 bases and J by 2 bases, and 13 bases separated the two germline ends. This CDR3 is 13 amino acids long. The DNA of the CDR3 is TGTGCCAGCGCGCTGACAGGCGCCTACGAGCAGTACTTC. This gives the protein CASALTGAYEQYF.

This clonotype showed up just a few times. The chain combines TRBV6-2 or TRBV6-3 with TRBJ2-7, with 10 bases matching TRBD2. Germline CDR1 and CDR2: MNHEY and SVGEGT. The CDR3 sequence is 14 residues long. V lost 6 bases, J lost 4 bases, and 6 bases stayed unmatched. CDR3 DNA: TGTGCCAGCAGCGATAGCGGGGGGCCGTACGAGCAGTACGTC. Translated: CASSDSGGPYEQYV.

The gene calls are TRBV28 and TRBJ2-5, with D hard to call. This CDR3 region has 13 residues. Per germline, CDR1 MDHEN and CDR2 SYDVKM. The V end lost 6 bases, the J end lost 7 bases, and 15 bases lay between the germline ends. DNA of the CDR3: TGTGCCAGCAGAAGGACCCCTGGCGTGACCCAGTACTTC. It codes for CASRRTPGVTQYF.

This clonotype was recorded at least ten times. The chain joins TRBV20-1 to TRBJ1-2, with TRBD1 matching 7 bases. The ends lost 0 bases at V and 7 bases at J; junction bases unmatched: 8. Germline lookup yields CDR1 DFQATT and CDR2 SNEGSKA (reference sequence). This CDR3 is 14 amino acids long. As DNA, the CDR3 is TGCAGTGCTAGAGAGACCGGGACAGATTTTGGCTACACCTTC. Protein product: CSARETGTDFGYTF.

The V gene is TRBV29-1, the J gene TRBJ2-1; 9 bases map to TRBD1. CDR1 SQVTM and CDR2 ANQGSEA come from the germline V gene. J was trimmed by 9 bases and V by 7 bases; bases with no gene match: 4. This CDR3 region has 11 residues. The CDR3 loop reads CSGQGGGEQFF. CDR3 in DNA: TGCAGCGGACAGGGGGGGGGTGAGCAGTTCTTC.